Listed below are T cell receptor beta chains from one sample, sequenced in a study of blood T cells in healthy people across ages. TCRdb re-derived calls from the 5' RACE reads in MiXCR, one entry per CDR3 protein. The table lists around 500,000 distinct CDR3 sequences, around 48% of them singletons. Sequencing was performed on blood. These receptors all stem from an elderly man in good health. Both conserved end residues are part of each CDR3. Fields, in order: clone size, D gene, V gene, J gene, CDR3 protein, CDR3 DNA. D genes are given only for firm matches. Only some rows state a clone size, as once, few, many or a class for expanded clones.

clone_size: many; d_call: NA; v_call: TRBV6-5; j_call: TRBJ2-7; cdr3_aa: CASSYSPGGSYEQYF; cdr3_nt: TGTGCCAGCAGTTACTCGCCAGGGGGGTCCTACGAGCAGTACTTC
clone_size: NA; d_call: NA; v_call: TRBV4-3; j_call: TRBJ2-2; cdr3_aa: CASSQDRTGYTGGLFF; cdr3_nt: TGCGCCAGCAGCCAAGATCGGACAGGTTACACCGGGGGGCTGTTTTTT
clone_size: NA; d_call: TRBD1; v_call: TRBV4-1; j_call: TRBJ2-7; cdr3_aa: CASSQAPGTGLYEQYF; cdr3_nt: TGCGCCAGCAGCCAAGCACCCGGGACAGGGCTATACGAGCAGTACTTC
clone_size: many; d_call: NA; v_call: TRBV20-1; j_call: TRBJ2-3; cdr3_aa: CSAELTDTQYF; cdr3_nt: TGCAGTGCTGAGCTCACAGATACGCAGTATTTT
clone_size: NA; d_call: TRBD1; v_call: TRBV7-2; j_call: TRBJ2-1; cdr3_aa: CASSLVGQGFNEQFF; cdr3_nt: TGTGCCAGCAGCTTAGTTGGACAGGGTTTCAATGAGCAGTTCTTC
clone_size: NA; d_call: NA; v_call: TRBV3-1; j_call: TRBJ2-7; cdr3_aa: CASSQRLSSYEQYF; cdr3_nt: TGTGCCAGCAGCCAACGACTAAGCTCCTACGAGCAGTACTTC
clone_size: many; d_call: TRBD1; v_call: TRBV7-2; j_call: TRBJ2-3; cdr3_aa: CASSLKGGGTDTQYF; cdr3_nt: TGTGCCAGCAGCTTGAAAGGGGGCGGCACAGATACGCAGTATTTT
clone_size: NA; d_call: TRBD1; v_call: TRBV6-5; j_call: TRBJ2-2; cdr3_aa: CASSRQGRNTGELFF; cdr3_nt: TGTGCCAGCAGTCGACAGGGGAGGAACACCGGGGAGCTGTTTTTT
clone_size: NA; d_call: TRBD2; v_call: TRBV6-1; j_call: TRBJ2-1; cdr3_aa: CASSEGTSGGNGQFF; cdr3_nt: TGTGCCAGCAGTGAAGGAACTAGCGGGGGAAATGGGCAGTTCTTC
clone_size: NA; d_call: NA; v_call: TRBV5-1; j_call: TRBJ2-4; cdr3_aa: CASSLYGGEAKNIQYF; cdr3_nt: TGCGCCAGCAGCTTGTATGGTGGGGAAGCCAAAAACATTCAGTACTTC
clone_size: NA; d_call: NA; v_call: TRBV7-2; j_call: TRBJ2-7; cdr3_aa: CASSLATGSFYEQYF; cdr3_nt: TGTGCCAGCAGCTTAGCAACGGGGTCGTTCTACGAGCAGTACTTC
clone_size: NA; d_call: NA; v_call: TRBV3-1; j_call: TRBJ1-1; cdr3_aa: CASSLGKGTEAFF; cdr3_nt: TGTGCCAGCAGCCTTGGGAAGGGGACCGAAGCTTTCTTT
clone_size: few; d_call: TRBD2; v_call: TRBV20-1; j_call: TRBJ2-3; cdr3_aa: CSARDNGRAAGDTQYF; cdr3_nt: TGCAGTGCTAGAGATAACGGGAGGGCCGCTGGAGATACGCAGTATTTT
clone_size: NA; d_call: TRBD2; v_call: TRBV7-2; j_call: TRBJ2-7; cdr3_aa: CASSLRSGASYEQYF; cdr3_nt: TGTGCCAGCAGCTTACGGAGCGGGGCCTCCTACGAGCAGTACTTC
clone_size: NA; d_call: TRBD2; v_call: TRBV6-5; j_call: TRBJ2-1; cdr3_aa: CASKRWTSGNDEQFF; cdr3_nt: TGTGCCAGCAAACGCTGGACTAGCGGGAACGATGAGCAGTTCTTC
clone_size: NA; d_call: NA; v_call: TRBV20-1; j_call: TRBJ2-1; cdr3_aa: CSARQGNSYNEQFF; cdr3_nt: TGCAGTGCTAGACAGGGGAACTCCTACAATGAGCAGTTCTTC
clone_size: few; d_call: NA; v_call: TRBV20-1; j_call: TRBJ1-1; cdr3_aa: CSARVSANTEAFF; cdr3_nt: TGTAGTGCTAGAGTTTCGGCGAACACTGAAGCTTTCTTT
clone_size: few; d_call: NA; v_call: TRBV20-1; j_call: TRBJ2-7; cdr3_aa: CSAYPPPVGISSYEQYF; cdr3_nt: TGCAGTGCTTACCCCCCCCCGGTTGGCATAAGTTCCTACGAGCAGTACTTC
clone_size: few; d_call: NA; v_call: TRBV15; j_call: TRBJ2-3; cdr3_aa: CATSREVTSTDTQYF; cdr3_nt: TGTGCCACCAGCAGAGAAGTGACTAGCACAGATACGCAGTATTTT
clone_size: NA; d_call: NA; v_call: TRBV13; j_call: TRBJ2-7; cdr3_aa: CASSHSSDYEQYF; cdr3_nt: TGTGCCAGCAGCCACAGCTCGGACTACGAGCAGTACTTC
clone_size: few; d_call: TRBD2; v_call: TRBV29-1; j_call: TRBJ2-1; cdr3_aa: CSVNPGGSYNEQFF; cdr3_nt: TGCAGCGTGAACCCGGGAGGCTCTTACAATGAGCAGTTCTTC
clone_size: NA; d_call: TRBD2; v_call: TRBV6-2/TRBV6-3; j_call: TRBJ2-3; cdr3_aa: CASSYSNSGDGDTQYF; cdr3_nt: TGTGCCAGCAGTTACTCGAATAGCGGGGACGGGGATACGCAGTATTTT
clone_size: few; d_call: TRBD2; v_call: TRBV20-1; j_call: TRBJ2-3; cdr3_aa: CSARRGSGGFTDTQYF; cdr3_nt: TGCAGTGCTAGACGTGGTAGCGGGGGATTCACAGATACGCAGTATTTT
clone_size: NA; d_call: NA; v_call: TRBV12-5; j_call: TRBJ2-6; cdr3_aa: CASGSLAGPFGANVLTF; cdr3_nt: TGTGCTAGTGGTTCCCTAGCAGGCCCCTTTGGGGCCAACGTCCTGACTTTC
clone_size: few; d_call: TRBD1; v_call: TRBV24-1; j_call: TRBJ2-3; cdr3_aa: CATAGTGTTDTQYF; cdr3_nt: TGTGCCACGGCCGGGACAGGGACCACAGATACGCAGTATTTT
clone_size: NA; d_call: NA; v_call: TRBV2; j_call: TRBJ2-4; cdr3_aa: CASSEEDRALTKNIQYF; cdr3_nt: TGTGCCAGCAGTGAAGAAGACAGAGCCCTAACCAAAAACATTCAGTACTTC
clone_size: NA; d_call: NA; v_call: TRBV20-1; j_call: TRBJ2-1; cdr3_aa: CSARDVAYNEQFF; cdr3_nt: TGCAGTGCTAGAGATGTGGCTTACAATGAGCAGTTCTTC
clone_size: NA; d_call: NA; v_call: TRBV12-3/TRBV12-4; j_call: TRBJ1-5; cdr3_aa: CASSRGLGNQPQHF; cdr3_nt: TGTGCCAGCAGTCGAGGGCTCGGCAATCAGCCCCAGCATTTT
clone_size: NA; d_call: NA; v_call: TRBV6-2/TRBV6-3; j_call: TRBJ2-5; cdr3_aa: CASNRDNPQETQYF; cdr3_nt: TGTGCCAGCAACCGGGACAATCCCCAAGAGACCCAGTACTTC
clone_size: once; d_call: TRBD1; v_call: TRBV3-1; j_call: TRBJ2-1; cdr3_aa: CASSRRDSYYDEQFF; cdr3_nt: TGTGCCAGCAGCCGACGGGACAGCTACTACGATGAGCAGTTCTTC
clone_size: NA; d_call: NA; v_call: TRBV7-2; j_call: TRBJ1-4; cdr3_aa: CASSLYYGNEELFF; cdr3_nt: TGTGCCAGCAGCTTATATTACGGAAATGAAGAACTGTTTTTT
clone_size: NA; d_call: NA; v_call: TRBV27; j_call: TRBJ2-1; cdr3_aa: CASSPLTRSAKQFF; cdr3_nt: TGTGCCAGCTCACCTCTCACGCGGTCGGCCAAGCAGTTCTTC
clone_size: few; d_call: NA; v_call: TRBV7-9; j_call: TRBJ2-7; cdr3_aa: CASSLSTTNEQYF; cdr3_nt: TGTGCCAGCAGCTTGTCCACTACTAACGAGCAGTACTTC
clone_size: NA; d_call: NA; v_call: TRBV4-2; j_call: TRBJ1-1; cdr3_aa: CASSQEPGAGTEAFF; cdr3_nt: TGTGCCAGCAGCCAAGAGCCGGGGGCAGGTACTGAAGCTTTCTTT
clone_size: NA; d_call: NA; v_call: TRBV27; j_call: TRBJ1-5; cdr3_aa: CASSPDVEPFRQPQHF; cdr3_nt: TGTGCCAGCAGTCCGGATGTTGAACCCTTTAGGCAGCCCCAGCATTTT
clone_size: NA; d_call: TRBD2; v_call: TRBV14; j_call: TRBJ2-3; cdr3_aa: CASSPLTSGIGDTQYF; cdr3_nt: TGTGCCAGCAGCCCCCTCACTAGCGGGATCGGAGATACGCAGTATTTT
clone_size: NA; d_call: NA; v_call: TRBV21-1; j_call: TRBJ2-3; cdr3_aa: CASIPDRTADTQYF; cdr3_nt: TGTGCCAGCATCCCGGACAGGACAGCAGATACGCAGTATTTT
clone_size: few; d_call: NA; v_call: TRBV12-3/TRBV12-4; j_call: TRBJ2-5; cdr3_aa: CASSWGWELATNGETQYF; cdr3_nt: TGTGCCAGCAGTTGGGGTTGGGAGCTAGCAACCAATGGAGAGACCCAGTACTTC
clone_size: NA; d_call: TRBD1; v_call: TRBV28; j_call: TRBJ2-5; cdr3_aa: CASSSHRGLGETQYF; cdr3_nt: TGTGCCAGCAGCTCCCACAGGGGGCTTGGGGAGACCCAGTACTTC
clone_size: NA; d_call: NA; v_call: TRBV20-1; j_call: TRBJ1-4; cdr3_aa: CSAIGQLSEKLFF; cdr3_nt: TGCAGTGCTATCGGACAGTTAAGCGAAAAACTGTTTTTT
clone_size: once; d_call: NA; v_call: TRBV9; j_call: TRBJ2-5; cdr3_aa: CASSAEGRWGETQYF; cdr3_nt: TGTGCCAGCAGCGCAGAGGGACGGTGGGGAGAGACCCAGTACTTC
clone_size: NA; d_call: NA; v_call: TRBV27; j_call: TRBJ1-1; cdr3_aa: CASSDRGYTEAFF; cdr3_nt: TGTGCCAGCTCAGATAGGGGGTACACTGAAGCTTTCTTT
clone_size: NA; d_call: NA; v_call: TRBV28; j_call: TRBJ2-7; cdr3_aa: CASSRDDFRGEQYF; cdr3_nt: TGTGCCAGCAGCCGTGATGATTTCCGGGGCGAGCAGTACTTC
clone_size: many; d_call: TRBD2; v_call: TRBV6-5; j_call: TRBJ2-1; cdr3_aa: CASRVAGAHEQFF; cdr3_nt: TGTGCCAGCAGAGTAGCGGGAGCCCATGAGCAGTTCTTC
clone_size: NA; d_call: NA; v_call: TRBV29-1; j_call: TRBJ2-4; cdr3_aa: CSIATDLDLQYF; cdr3_nt: TGCAGCATCGCTACGGACCTCGATTTGCAGTACTTC
clone_size: NA; d_call: TRBD2; v_call: TRBV20-1; j_call: TRBJ2-7; cdr3_aa: CSAPRLASEQYF; cdr3_nt: TGCAGTGCTCCGAGACTAGCCTCGGAGCAGTACTTC
clone_size: few; d_call: TRBD2; v_call: TRBV18; j_call: TRBJ2-1; cdr3_aa: CASSPLSPAGGTHEQFF; cdr3_nt: TGTGCCAGCTCACCACTATCGCCCGCGGGGGGGACCCATGAGCAGTTCTTC
clone_size: NA; d_call: NA; v_call: TRBV24-1; j_call: TRBJ2-1; cdr3_aa: CATSDLRSGPTKTRYNEQFF; cdr3_nt: TGTGCCACCAGTGATTTAAGGTCGGGCCCTACTAAGACCCGATACAATGAGCAGTTCTTC
clone_size: NA; d_call: TRBD1; v_call: TRBV7-9; j_call: TRBJ2-5; cdr3_aa: CASSLNRGDEQYF; cdr3_nt: TGTGCCAGCAGCTTAAACAGGGGTGATGAGCAGTACTTC
clone_size: NA; d_call: TRBD2; v_call: TRBV7-2; j_call: TRBJ2-7; cdr3_aa: CASSLNSGRGEQYF; cdr3_nt: TGTGCCAGCAGCTTAAATAGCGGGAGAGGCGAGCAGTACTTC
clone_size: NA; d_call: TRBD2; v_call: TRBV27; j_call: TRBJ2-7; cdr3_aa: CASSLYASGRTSKSYEQYF; cdr3_nt: TGTGCCAGCAGTTTATATGCTAGCGGGAGGACTAGTAAATCCTACGAGCAGTACTTC
clone_size: few; d_call: TRBD1; v_call: TRBV7-9; j_call: TRBJ2-7; cdr3_aa: CASSRDRYSYEQYF; cdr3_nt: TGTGCCAGCAGCCGGGACAGATACTCCTACGAGCAGTACTTC
clone_size: NA; d_call: NA; v_call: TRBV6-5; j_call: TRBJ2-3; cdr3_aa: CASSSELGPDTQYF; cdr3_nt: TGTGCCAGCAGCTCAGAACTAGGCCCAGATACGCAGTATTTT
clone_size: NA; d_call: NA; v_call: TRBV11-2; j_call: TRBJ2-2; cdr3_aa: CASSRLPNTGELFF; cdr3_nt: TGTGCCAGCAGCCGATTACCGAACACCGGGGAGCTGTTTTTT